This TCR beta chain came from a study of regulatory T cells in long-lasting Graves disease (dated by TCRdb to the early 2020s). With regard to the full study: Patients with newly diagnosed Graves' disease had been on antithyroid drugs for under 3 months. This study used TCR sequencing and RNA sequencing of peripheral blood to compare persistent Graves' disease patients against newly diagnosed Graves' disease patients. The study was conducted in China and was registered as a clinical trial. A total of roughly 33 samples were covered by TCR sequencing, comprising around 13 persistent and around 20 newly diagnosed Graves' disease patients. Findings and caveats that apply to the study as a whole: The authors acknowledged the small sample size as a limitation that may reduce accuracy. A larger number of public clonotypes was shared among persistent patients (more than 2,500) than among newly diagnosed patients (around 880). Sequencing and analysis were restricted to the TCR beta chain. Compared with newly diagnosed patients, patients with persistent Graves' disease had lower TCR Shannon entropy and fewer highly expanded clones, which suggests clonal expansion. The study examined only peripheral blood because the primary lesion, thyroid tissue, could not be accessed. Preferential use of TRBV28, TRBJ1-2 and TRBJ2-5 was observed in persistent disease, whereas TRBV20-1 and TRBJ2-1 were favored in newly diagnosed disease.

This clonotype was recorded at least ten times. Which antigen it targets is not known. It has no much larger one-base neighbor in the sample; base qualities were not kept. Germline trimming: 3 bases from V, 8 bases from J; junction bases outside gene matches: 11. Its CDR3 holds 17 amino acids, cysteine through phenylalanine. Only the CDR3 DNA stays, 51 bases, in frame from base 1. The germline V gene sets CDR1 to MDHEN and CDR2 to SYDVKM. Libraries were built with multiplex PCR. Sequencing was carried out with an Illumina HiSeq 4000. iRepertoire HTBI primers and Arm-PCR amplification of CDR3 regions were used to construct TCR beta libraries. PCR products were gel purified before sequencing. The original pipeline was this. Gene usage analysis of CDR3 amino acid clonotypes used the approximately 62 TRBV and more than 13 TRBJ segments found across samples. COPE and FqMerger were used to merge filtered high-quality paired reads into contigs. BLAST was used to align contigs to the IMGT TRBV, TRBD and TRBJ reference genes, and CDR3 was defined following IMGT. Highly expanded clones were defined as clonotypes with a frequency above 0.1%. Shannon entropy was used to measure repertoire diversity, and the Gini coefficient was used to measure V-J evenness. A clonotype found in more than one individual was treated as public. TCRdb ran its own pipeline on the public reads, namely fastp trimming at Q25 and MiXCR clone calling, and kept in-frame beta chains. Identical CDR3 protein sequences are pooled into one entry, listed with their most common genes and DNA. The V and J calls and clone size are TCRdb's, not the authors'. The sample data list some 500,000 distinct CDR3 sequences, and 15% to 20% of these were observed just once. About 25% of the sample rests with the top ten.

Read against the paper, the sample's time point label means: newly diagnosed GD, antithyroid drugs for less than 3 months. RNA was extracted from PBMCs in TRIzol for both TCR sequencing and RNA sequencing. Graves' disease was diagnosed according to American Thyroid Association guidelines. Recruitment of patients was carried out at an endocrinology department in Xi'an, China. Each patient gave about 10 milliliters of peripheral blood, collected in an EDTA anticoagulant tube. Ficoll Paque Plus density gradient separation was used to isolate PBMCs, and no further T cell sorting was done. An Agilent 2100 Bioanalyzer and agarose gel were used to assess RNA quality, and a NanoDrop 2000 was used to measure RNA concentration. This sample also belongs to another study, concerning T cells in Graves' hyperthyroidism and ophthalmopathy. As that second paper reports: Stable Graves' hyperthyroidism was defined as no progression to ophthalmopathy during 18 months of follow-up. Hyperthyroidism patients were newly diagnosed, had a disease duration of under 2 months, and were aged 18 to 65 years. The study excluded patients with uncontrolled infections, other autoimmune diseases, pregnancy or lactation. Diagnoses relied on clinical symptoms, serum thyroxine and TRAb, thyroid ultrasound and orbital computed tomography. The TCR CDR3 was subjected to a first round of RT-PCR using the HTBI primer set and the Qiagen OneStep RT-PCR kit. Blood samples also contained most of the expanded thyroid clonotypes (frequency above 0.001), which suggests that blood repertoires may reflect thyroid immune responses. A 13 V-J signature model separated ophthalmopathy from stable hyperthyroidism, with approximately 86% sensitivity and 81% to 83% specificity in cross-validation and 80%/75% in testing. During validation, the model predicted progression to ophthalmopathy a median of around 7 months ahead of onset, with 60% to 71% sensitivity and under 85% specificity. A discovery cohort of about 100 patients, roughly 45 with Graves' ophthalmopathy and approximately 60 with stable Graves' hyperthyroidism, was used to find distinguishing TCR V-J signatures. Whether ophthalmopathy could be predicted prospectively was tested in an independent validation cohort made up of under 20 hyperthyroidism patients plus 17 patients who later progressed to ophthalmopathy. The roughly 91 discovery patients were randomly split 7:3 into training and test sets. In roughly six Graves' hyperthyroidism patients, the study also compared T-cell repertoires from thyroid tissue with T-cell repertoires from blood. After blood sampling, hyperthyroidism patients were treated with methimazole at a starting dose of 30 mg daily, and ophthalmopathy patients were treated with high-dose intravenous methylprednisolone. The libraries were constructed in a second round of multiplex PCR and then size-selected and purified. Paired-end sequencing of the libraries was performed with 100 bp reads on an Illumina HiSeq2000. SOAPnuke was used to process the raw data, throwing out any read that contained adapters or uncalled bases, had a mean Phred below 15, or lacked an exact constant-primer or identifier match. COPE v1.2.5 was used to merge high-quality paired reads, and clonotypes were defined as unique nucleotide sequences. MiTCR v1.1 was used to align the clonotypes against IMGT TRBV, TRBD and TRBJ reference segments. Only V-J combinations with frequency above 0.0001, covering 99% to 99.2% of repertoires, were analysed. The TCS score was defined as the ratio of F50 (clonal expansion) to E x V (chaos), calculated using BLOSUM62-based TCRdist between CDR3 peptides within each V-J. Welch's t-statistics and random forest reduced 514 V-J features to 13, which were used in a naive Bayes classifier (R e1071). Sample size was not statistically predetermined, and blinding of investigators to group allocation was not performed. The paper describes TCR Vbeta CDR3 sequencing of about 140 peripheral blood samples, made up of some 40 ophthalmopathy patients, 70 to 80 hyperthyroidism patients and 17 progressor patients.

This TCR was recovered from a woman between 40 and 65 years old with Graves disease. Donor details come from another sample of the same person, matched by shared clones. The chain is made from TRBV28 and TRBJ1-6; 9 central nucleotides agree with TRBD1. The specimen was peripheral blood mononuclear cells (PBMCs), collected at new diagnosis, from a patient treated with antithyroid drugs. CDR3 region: CASSLMPPGQGDSPLHF. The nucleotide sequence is TGTGCCAGCAGTTTGATGCCCCCGGGACAGGGCGATTCACCCCTCCACTTT.